The 3 T cell receptor beta chains below were found in one sample sequenced in a study of T cells in Graves' hyperthyroidism and ophthalmopathy. The CDR3 regions of TCR beta were amplified from RNA transcripts. HTBI primers drove first-round RT-PCR of the TCR CDR3. Using its own MiXCR run on the multiplex PCR reads, TCRdb lists one record per CDR3 protein. The table lists about 680,000 distinct CDR3 sequences, under 45% of them singletons. The material sequenced was blood. These receptors all come from a woman in her forties with Graves' hyperthyroidism.

This clonotype was recorded at least ten times. The chain recombines TRBV10-2 with TRBJ1-1; D gene unclear. V lost 0 bases and J lost 7, with 15 bases in between. The CDR3 sequence is 15 residues long. Germline values: CDR1 WSHSY, CDR2 SAAADI. The CDR3 loop is CASSESPGPGYEAFF. CDR3 nucleotides: TGCGCCAGCAGTGAGTCCCCAGGCCCCGGTTATGAAGCTTTCTTT.

This rearrangement joins TRBV9 to TRBJ2-2; 10 positions agree with TRBD2. The germline CDR1 and CDR2 sequences are SGDLS and YYNGEE. The trim removed 3 bases at V and 4 bases at J, leaving 6 bases unmatched. CDR3 length: 16 amino acids. In nucleotides, the CDR3 is TGTGCCAGCAGCGCGACTAGCGGGTTTAGCACCGGGGAGCTGTTTTTT. Protein sequence: CASSATSGFSTGELFF.

A few counts support this clonotype. V gene TRBV5-1 combines with J gene TRBJ2-5; D is possibly TRBD1 (5 bases). Germline-derived CDR1 and CDR2 are SGHRS and YFSETQ. Trimming removed 6 bases from V and 2 bases from J, with 14 bases in between. The CDR3 spans 14 residues. The CDR3 nucleotides read TGCGCCAGCAAGAATCAGGGTTCTCAAGAGACCCAGTACTTC. Residues: CASKNQGSQETQYF.